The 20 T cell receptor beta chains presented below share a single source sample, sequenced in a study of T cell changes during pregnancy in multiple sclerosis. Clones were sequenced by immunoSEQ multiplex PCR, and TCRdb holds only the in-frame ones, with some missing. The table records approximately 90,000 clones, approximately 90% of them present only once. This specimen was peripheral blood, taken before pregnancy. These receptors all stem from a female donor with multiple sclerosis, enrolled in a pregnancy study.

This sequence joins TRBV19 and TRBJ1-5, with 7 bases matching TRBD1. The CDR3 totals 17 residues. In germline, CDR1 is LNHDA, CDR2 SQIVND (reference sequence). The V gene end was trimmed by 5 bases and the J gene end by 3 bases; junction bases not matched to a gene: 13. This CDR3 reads CASSRNTPDRSNQPQHF. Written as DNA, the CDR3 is TGTGCCAGTAGTCGGAATACCCCGGACAGGTCCAATCAGCCCCAGCATTTT.

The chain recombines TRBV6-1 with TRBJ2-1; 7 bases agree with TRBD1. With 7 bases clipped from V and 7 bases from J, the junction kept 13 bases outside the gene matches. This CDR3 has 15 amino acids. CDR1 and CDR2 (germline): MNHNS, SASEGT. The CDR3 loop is CASNRQGSRTNEQFF. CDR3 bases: TGTGCCAGCAATCGACAGGGCTCTCGGACTAATGAGCAGTTCTTC.

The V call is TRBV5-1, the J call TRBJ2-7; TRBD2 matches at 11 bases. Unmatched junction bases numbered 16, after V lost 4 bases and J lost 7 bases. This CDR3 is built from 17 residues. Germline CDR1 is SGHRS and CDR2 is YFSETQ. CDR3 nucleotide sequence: TGCGCCAGCAGCCAAACACTAACTAGCGGGAGCCTGGGGGAGCAGTACTTC. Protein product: CASSQTLTSGSLGEQYF.

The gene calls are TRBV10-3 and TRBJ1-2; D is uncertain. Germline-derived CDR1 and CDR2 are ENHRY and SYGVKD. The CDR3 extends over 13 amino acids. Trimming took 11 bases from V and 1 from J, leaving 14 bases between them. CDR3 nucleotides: TGTGCCTCCCGAACGGACTTTAACTATGGCTACACCTTC. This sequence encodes CASRTDFNYGYTF.

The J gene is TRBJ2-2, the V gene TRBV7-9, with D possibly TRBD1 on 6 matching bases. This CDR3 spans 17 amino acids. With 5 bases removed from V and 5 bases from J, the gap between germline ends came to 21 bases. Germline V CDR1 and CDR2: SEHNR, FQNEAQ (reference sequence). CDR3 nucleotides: TGTGCCAGCAGCACCTCCAGGGGTTCTTCTGTAACCGGGGAGCTGTTTTTT. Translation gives CASSTSRGSSVTGELFF.

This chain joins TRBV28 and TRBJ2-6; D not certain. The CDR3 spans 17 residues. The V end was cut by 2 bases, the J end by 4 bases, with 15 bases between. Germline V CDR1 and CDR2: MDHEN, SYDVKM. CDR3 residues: CASSLGAVPLGANVLTF. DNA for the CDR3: TGTGCCAGCAGTTTAGGAGCAGTTCCCTTAGGGGCCAACGTCCTGACTTTC.

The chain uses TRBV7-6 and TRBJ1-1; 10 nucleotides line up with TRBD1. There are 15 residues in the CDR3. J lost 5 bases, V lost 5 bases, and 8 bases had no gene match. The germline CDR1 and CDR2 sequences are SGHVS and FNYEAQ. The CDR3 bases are TGTGCCAGCAGCGCCCGACAGGGGGCTAGGACTGAAGCTTTCTTT. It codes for CASSARQGARTEAFF.

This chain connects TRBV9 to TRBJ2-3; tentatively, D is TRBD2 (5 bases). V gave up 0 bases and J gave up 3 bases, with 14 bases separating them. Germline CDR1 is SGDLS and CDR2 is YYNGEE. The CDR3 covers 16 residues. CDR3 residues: CASSVEGRPGTDTQYF. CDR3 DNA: TGTGCCAGCAGCGTAGAAGGCCGCCCGGGGACAGATACGCAGTATTTT.

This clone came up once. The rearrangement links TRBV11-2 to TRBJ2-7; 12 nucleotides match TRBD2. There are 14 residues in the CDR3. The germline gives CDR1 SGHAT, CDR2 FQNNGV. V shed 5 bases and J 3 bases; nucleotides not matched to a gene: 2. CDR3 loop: CASSRTSGDYEQYF. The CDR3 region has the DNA TGTGCCAGCAGCCGGACTAGCGGGGACTACGAGCAGTACTTC.

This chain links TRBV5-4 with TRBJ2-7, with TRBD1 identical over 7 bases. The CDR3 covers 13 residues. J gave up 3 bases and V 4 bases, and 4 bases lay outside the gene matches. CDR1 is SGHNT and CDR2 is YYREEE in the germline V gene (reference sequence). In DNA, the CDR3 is TGTGCCAGCAGCCTGGGGACAGACTACGAGCAGTACTTC. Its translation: CASSLGTDYEQYF.

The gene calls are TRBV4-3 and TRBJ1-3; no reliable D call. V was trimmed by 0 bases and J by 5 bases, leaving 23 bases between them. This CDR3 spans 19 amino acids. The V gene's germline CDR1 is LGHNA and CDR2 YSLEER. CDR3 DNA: TGCGCCAGCAGCCAAGATTTCCCCGTTAGGAGGTCGACAAGAAACACCATATATTTT. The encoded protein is CASSQDFPVRRSTRNTIYF.

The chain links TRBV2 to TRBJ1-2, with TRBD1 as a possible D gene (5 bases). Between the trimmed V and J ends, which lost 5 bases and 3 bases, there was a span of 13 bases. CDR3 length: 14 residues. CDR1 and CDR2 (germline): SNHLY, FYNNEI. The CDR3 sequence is CASSLSGFDYGYTF. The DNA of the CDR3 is TGTGCCAGCAGTTTGTCAGGGTTTGACTATGGCTACACCTTC.

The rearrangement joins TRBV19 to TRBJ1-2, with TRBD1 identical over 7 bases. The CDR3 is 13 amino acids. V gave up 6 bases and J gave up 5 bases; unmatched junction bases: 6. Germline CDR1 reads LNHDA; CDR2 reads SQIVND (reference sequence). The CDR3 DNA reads TGTGCCAGTAGCAGGGGGGAACAGTATGGCTACACCTTC. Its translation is CASSRGEQYGYTF.

The CDR3 DNA reads as TGCGCCAGCAGCCGAACCGGGACAGGGGGCTACAATGAGCAGTTCTTC. Protein product: CASSRTGTGGYNEQFF. J is TRBJ2-1 and V is TRBV5-1; 11 positions match TRBD1. Germline CDR1 and CDR2: SGHRS and YFSETQ. The CDR3 spans 16 residues. The trim removed 4 bases at V and 3 bases at J, leaving 6 bases unmatched.

The CDR3 DNA sequence: TGTGCCTGGAGTCGGGAACAGTTCTACAATGAGCAGTTCTTC. This translates into CAWSREQFYNEQFF. V and J are TRBV30 and TRBJ2-1, with D perhaps matching TRBD2 (5 bases). The V and J ends lost 2 bases and 3 bases respectively, with 11 bases between them. This CDR3 contains 14 residues. Germline V gives CDR1 GTSNPN, CDR2 SVGIG (reference sequence).

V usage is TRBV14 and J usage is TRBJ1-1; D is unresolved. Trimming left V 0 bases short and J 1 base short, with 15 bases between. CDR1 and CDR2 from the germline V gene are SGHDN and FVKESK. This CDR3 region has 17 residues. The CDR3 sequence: CASSQEVGVLGNTEAFF. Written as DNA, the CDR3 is TGTGCCAGCAGCCAAGAAGTGGGCGTATTGGGGAACACTGAAGCTTTCTTT. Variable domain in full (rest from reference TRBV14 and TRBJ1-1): EAGVTQFPSHSVIEKGQTVTLRCDPISGHDNLYWYRRVMGKEIKFLLHFVKESKQDESGMPNNRFLAERTGGTYSTLKVQPAELEDSGVYFCASSQEVGVLGNTEAFFGQGTRLTVV.

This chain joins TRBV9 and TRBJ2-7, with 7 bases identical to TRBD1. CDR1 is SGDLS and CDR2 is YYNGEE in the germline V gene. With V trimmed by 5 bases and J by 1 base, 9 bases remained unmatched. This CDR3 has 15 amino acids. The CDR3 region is CASSGSDRASYEQYF. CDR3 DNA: TGTGCCAGCAGTGGCTCAGACAGGGCATCCTACGAGCAGTACTTC.

Here the CDR3 DNA reads TGTGCCAGCAGCTTAGGAGCGGGAGGGTACTACAATGAGCAGTTCTTC. Translated, it gives CASSLGAGGYYNEQFF. The V and J genes are TRBV11-2 and TRBJ2-1; TRBD2 matches 10 bases. Trimming took 1 base from V and 3 from J; bases not matched to a gene: 3. The CDR3 has 16 residues. The germline CDR1 and CDR2 sequences are SGHAT and FQNNGV.

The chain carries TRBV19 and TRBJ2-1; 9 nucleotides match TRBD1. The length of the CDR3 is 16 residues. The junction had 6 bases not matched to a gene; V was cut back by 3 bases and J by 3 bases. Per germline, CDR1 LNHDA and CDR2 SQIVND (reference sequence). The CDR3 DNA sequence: TGTGCCAGTAGTATTTTGAGACAGGGGGGCTACAATGAGCAGTTCTTC. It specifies CASSILRQGGYNEQFF.

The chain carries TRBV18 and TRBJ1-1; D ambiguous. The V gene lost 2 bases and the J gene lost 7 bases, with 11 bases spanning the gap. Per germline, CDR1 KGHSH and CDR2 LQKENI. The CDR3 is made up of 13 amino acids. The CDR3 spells CASSPSNGVEAFF. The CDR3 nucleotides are TGTGCCAGCTCACCAAGTAACGGGGTTGAAGCTTTCTTT. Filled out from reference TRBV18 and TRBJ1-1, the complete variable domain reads NAGVMQNPRHLVRRRGQEARLRCSPMKGHSHVYWYRQLPEEGLKFMVYLQKENIIDESGMPKERFSAEFPKEGPSILRIQQVVRGDSAAYFCASSPSNGVEAFFGQGTRLTVV.